The 24 T cell receptor beta chains presented below share a single source sample, sequenced in a study of blood T cell repertoires in COVID-19. Sequenced by immunoSEQ multiplex PCR; TCRdb stores in-frame clones only, minus some. In the table there are approximately 170,000 clones, approximately 85% of which are singletons. The sample taken for sequencing was peripheral blood. These receptors were taken from a man between 60 and 70 years old who had recovered from COVID-19.

This sequence joins TRBV7-6 and TRBJ1-2; TRBD1 aligns across 8 bases. Per germline, CDR1 SGHVS and CDR2 FNYEAQ. CDR3 length equals 15 residues. The V and J ends lost 2 bases and 2 bases, in that order; junction bases with no gene match: 4. The CDR3 DNA follows: TGTGCCAGCAGCTTAACGAGACAGGGGAACTATGGCTACACCTTC. It yields the protein CASSLTRQGNYGYTF.

The chain couples TRBV24-1 to TRBJ2-3; 7 bases line up with TRBD2. The germline V gene has CDR1 KGHDR and CDR2 SFDVKD. This CDR3 has 14 amino acids. V shed 3 bases, J shed 1 base, and the junction held 0 bases outside the gene matches. CDR3 in amino acids: CATSDGGGTDTQYF. For the CDR3, the DNA is TGTGCCACCAGTGATGGGGGGGGCACAGATACGCAGTATTTT.

The chain is built from TRBV27 and TRBJ1-5; D is unresolved. Germline-derived CDR1 and CDR2 are MNHEY and SMNVEV (reference sequence). Trimming removed 6 bases at V and 1 base at J, with 10 bases between. The CDR3 extends over 14 amino acids. The CDR3 loop is CASSLSRSNQPQHF. CDR3 DNA sequence: TGTGCCAGCAGCCTTTCTAGGAGCAATCAGCCCCAGCATTTT.

This clone was found a few times. The chain recombines TRBV6-2 or TRBV6-3 with TRBJ2-5, with unresolved D. The CDR3 totals 14 residues. CDR1 and CDR2 (germline): MNHEY, SVGEGT. Trimming left V 3 bases short and J 2 bases short, with 10 bases between. CDR3 region: CASSYQERQETQYF. CDR3 DNA sequence: TGTGCCAGCAGTTATCAGGAACGGCAAGAGACCCAGTACTTC.

The chain carries TRBV29-1 and TRBJ2-7; 7 bases are a match to TRBD2. This CDR3 has 14 amino acids. V lost 7 bases and J lost 0; bases outside the gene matches: 9. Germline lookup yields CDR1 SQVTM and CDR2 ANQGSEA. CDR3 nucleotide sequence: TGCAGCGCCACAGGCGGGGGATACTCCTACGAGCAGTACTTC. It codes for CSATGGGYSYEQYF.

V gene TRBV7-2 combines with J gene TRBJ2-1, with 8 nucleotides matching TRBD2. Germline V gene sequence: CDR1 SGHTA, CDR2 FQGNSA. The J segment lost 6 bases and the V segment lost 0 bases, leaving 4 bases of the junction unmatched. CDR3 size: 15 residues. CDR3 bases: TGTGCCAGCAGCTTAGCAGGGACTAGTCGCAATGAGCAGTTCTTC. This sequence encodes CASSLAGTSRNEQFF.

This clone was recorded once. The V gene is TRBV6-5, the J gene TRBJ1-1; the D is unclear. From germline, CDR1 is MNHEY and CDR2 SVGAGI. V was cut by 2 bases and J by 1 base, with 14 bases left in between. The CDR3 sequence is 16 residues long. CDR3 nucleotide sequence: TGTGCCAGCAGTTACCCCCATCTACCACCGAACACTGAAGCTTTCTTT. The encoded protein is CASSYPHLPPNTEAFF.

V and J are TRBV6-1 and TRBJ2-5; 15 bases map to TRBD2. This CDR3 has 18 amino acids. J lost 2 bases, V lost 2 bases, and 6 bases had no gene match. The germline CDR1 and CDR2 sequences are MNHNS and SASEGT. This chain's CDR3 is CASSELTGLAGGQETQYF. Here the CDR3 DNA reads TGTGCCAGCAGTGAACTAACGGGACTAGCGGGGGGACAAGAGACCCAGTACTTC.

This chain links TRBV5-1 with TRBJ1-1; TRBD1 might be the D (5 bases). CDR1 is SGHRS, CDR2 YFSETQ, per germline. Trimming removed 2 bases at V and 1 base at J, with 9 bases between. This CDR3 has 14 amino acids. CDR3 region: CASSFSQANTEAFF. The CDR3 nucleotides are TGCGCCAGCAGCTTTTCACAGGCGAACACTGAAGCTTTCTTT.

The chain carries TRBV6-5 and TRBJ2-7, with a possible D match to TRBD1 (6 bases). The V gene lost 1 base and the J gene lost 1 base, with 11 bases spanning the gap. The CDR3 contains 15 residues. Per germline, CDR1 MNHEY and CDR2 SVGAGI. The CDR3 coding sequence is TGTGCCAGCAGTTACTTAGGACAGCCTTCCTACGAGCAGTACTTC. It yields the protein CASSYLGQPSYEQYF.

The chain has TRBV6-6 and TRBJ1-5; D is perhaps TRBD1 (5 bases). Trimming took 7 bases from V and 1 from J, leaving 11 bases between them. CDR1 and CDR2 (germline): MNHNY, SVGAGI (reference sequence). CDR3 length equals 14 residues. The CDR3 region is CASNGRGSNQPQHF. CDR3 coding DNA: TGTGCCAGCAATGGACGGGGGAGCAATCAGCCCCAGCATTTT.

This clone appeared once. CDR3 sequence (DNA): TGTGCCAGCAGTCTCCGTCCGGGACAGGCCGCCTACGAGCAGTACTTC. It translates to CASSLRPGQAAYEQYF. V and J are TRBV27 and TRBJ2-7; 8 bases map to TRBD1. Germline V CDR1 and CDR2: MNHEY, SMNVEV (reference sequence). V lost 5 bases, J lost 2 bases, and 11 bases stayed unmatched. CDR3 length: 16 residues.

CDR3 residues: CASGLGTGREQFF. The CDR3 bases are TGTGCTAGTGGTTTGGGGACAGGGAGGGAGCAGTTCTTC. The chain uses TRBV12-5 and TRBJ2-1; the match to TRBD1 covers 8 bases. CDR3 length: 13 amino acids. Unmatched junction bases numbered 3, after V lost 1 base and J lost 10 bases. Germline lookup yields CDR1 LGHNT and CDR2 FRNRAP.

This CDR3 is CASSLLGGSPPNTEAFF. DNA for the CDR3: TGCGCCAGCAGCTTGTTGGGTGGGAGCCCCCCGAACACTGAAGCTTTCTTT. V and J are TRBV5-1 and TRBJ1-1; D gene ambiguous. The CDR3 runs to 17 residues. Germline CDR1 and CDR2: SGHRS and YFSETQ. Trimming removed 1 base from V and 1 base from J, with 17 bases in between.

The chain employs TRBV5-6 and TRBJ1-4; no reliable D call. Germline assignment: CDR1 SGHDT and CDR2 YYEEEE. The V end lost 0 bases, the J end lost 7 bases, and 13 bases lay between the germline ends. CDR3 size: 15 residues. The CDR3 region is CASSLGTVRGEKLFF. DNA for the CDR3: TGTGCCAGCAGCTTGGGTACGGTCAGAGGTGAAAAACTGTTTTTT. The full variable domain, in which reference TRBV5-6 and TRBJ1-4 provide the parts outside the CDR3, is DAGVTQSPTHLIKTRGQQVTLRCSPKSGHDTVSWYQQALGQGPQFIFQYYEEEERQRGNFPDRFSGHQFPNYSSELNVNALLLGDSALYLCASSLGTVRGEKLFFGSGTQLSVL.

The V and J genes are TRBV9 and TRBJ1-2; D is undetermined. Trimming stripped 0 bases from V and 7 bases from J, with 16 bases between. Germline CDR1 is SGDLS and CDR2 is YYNGEE. The CDR3 extends over 15 amino acids. Here the CDR3 reads CASSVAHPLESGYTF. CDR3 coding DNA: TGTGCCAGCAGCGTAGCTCACCCGCTAGAGTCTGGCTACACCTTC.

V gene TRBV6-1 combines with J gene TRBJ2-5, with 7 bases aligning to TRBD2. Germline loops: CDR1 MNHNS, CDR2 SASEGT. With V trimmed by 0 bases and J by 5 bases, 6 bases remained unmatched. CDR3 length equals 15 residues. The CDR3 protein is CASSEAHGGMETQYF. DNA for the CDR3: TGTGCCAGCAGTGAAGCGCACGGGGGGATGGAGACCCAGTACTTC.

CDR3 sequence (DNA): TGTGCCTGGGAACCGGACAGGGCGAACTATGGCTACACCTTC. Amino acids: CAWEPDRANYGYTF. The V gene is TRBV30, the J gene TRBJ1-2; 8 bases map to TRBD1. The CDR3 totals 14 residues. Trimming at V came to 5 bases and at J to 2 bases, leaving 7 bases not matched to a gene. CDR1 and CDR2 (germline): GTSNPN, SVGIG (reference sequence).

V and J are TRBV7-3 and TRBJ1-1, with 8 nucleotides matching TRBD1. The CDR3 is 14 amino acids. V lost 3 bases, J lost 6 bases, and 6 bases stayed unmatched. CDR1 SGHTA and CDR2 FQGTGA come from the germline V gene. CDR3 nucleotide sequence: TGTGCCAGCAGCTTCCAGGGGGCTGGCGCTGAAGCTTTCTTT. This codes for CASSFQGAGAEAFF.

The chain combines TRBV18 with TRBJ2-7, with TRBD1 as a possible D gene (6 bases). V lost 6 bases to trimming and J lost 4 bases, with 7 bases between them. Germline CDR1 is KGHSH and CDR2 is LQKENI. CDR3 length: 11 residues. The CDR3: CASSTGYEQYF. The DNA of the CDR3 is TGTGCCAGCTCCACAGGGTACGAGCAGTACTTC.

The rearrangement joins TRBV6-5 to TRBJ1-2; D gene ambiguous. V gave up 2 bases and J gave up 2 bases, with 6 bases separating them. The CDR3 runs to 13 residues. Germline values: CDR1 MNHEY, CDR2 SVGAGI. The CDR3 reads CASSYPGNYGYTF. The CDR3 DNA reads TGTGCCAGCAGTTACCCGGGGAACTATGGCTACACCTTC.

This rearrangement joins TRBV3-1 (or the pseudogene TRBV3-2) to TRBJ2-1; 10 bases align to TRBD1. V dropped 4 bases and J dropped 8; count of bases not matched to a gene: 5. The CDR3 spans 14 residues. Germline-derived CDR1 and CDR2 are LGHDT and YNNKEL (reference sequence). For the CDR3, the DNA is TGTGCCAGCAGCCTTTCCGGGACAGGGGATGAGCAGTTCTTC. This sequence encodes CASSLSGTGDEQFF.

The chain carries TRBV14 and TRBJ1-1, with D perhaps TRBD1 (5 bases). This CDR3 is built from 15 residues. The V gene's germline CDR1 is SGHDN and CDR2 FVKESK. V lost 3 bases, J lost 4 bases, and 15 bases lay in between. The CDR3 DNA sequence: TGTGCCAGCAGCCATGGGTTTACCGGGGGCACTGAAGCTTTCTTT. Translation: CASSHGFTGGTEAFF.

The J gene is TRBJ1-4, the V gene TRBV4-1, with 9 bases aligning to TRBD1. The CDR3 is made up of 15 amino acids. Germline V lookup: CDR1 MGHRA, CDR2 YSYEKL. V was pared by 1 base and J by 8 bases, with 5 bases of the junction left unmatched. Here the CDR3 DNA reads TGCGCCAGCAGCCAAGGGGACAGGGAACGCGAAAAACTGTTTTTT. Translated: CASSQGDREREKLFF.